One sample yielded the 5 T cell receptor beta chains listed below, sequenced in a study of beta chain features in type 1 diabetes. What was sequenced were expressed TCRB transcripts, since all of the isolated RNA had been reverse transcribed. The data were produced by immunoSEQ multiplex PCR, yet TCRdb's version contains in-frame clones alone and is incomplete. Here the sample spans about 200,000 clones, roughly 11% being singletons. Sequencing used central memory CD4+ T cells from blood. These receptors were collected from a young man in good health.

This clone was observed a handful of times. The chain carries TRBV19 and TRBJ2-3; 9 nucleotides match TRBD2. With 9 bases clipped from V and 4 bases from J, the junction kept 11 bases outside the gene matches. Germline V CDR1 and CDR2: LNHDA, SQIVND (reference sequence). The CDR3 spans 15 residues. In nucleotides, the CDR3 is TGTGCCAGCCTGGACCCTAGCGGGACATCAGATACGCAGTATTTT. Translating gives CASLDPSGTSDTQYF.

The chain couples TRBV30 to TRBJ2-5, with TRBD1 as a possible D gene (5 bases). The CDR3 runs 13 residues. CDR1 is GTSNPN, CDR2 SVGIG, per germline (reference sequence). V dropped 4 bases and J dropped 2 bases, with 11 bases sitting between them. This CDR3 is CAWTDIGQETQYF. For the CDR3, the DNA is TGTGCCTGGACGGACATAGGTCAAGAGACCCAGTACTTC.

This clone was picked up a small number of times. A much larger clone lies one base from this, so it may be a read error. The chain combines TRBV5-6 with TRBJ2-7; D is undetermined. The CDR3 is 11 amino acids. CDR1 is SGHDT and CDR2 is YYEEEE in the germline V gene. Trimming cost V 2 bases and J 4 bases, with 4 bases left between them. The CDR3 nucleotides read TGTGCCAGCAGCTTCTTGTACGAGCAGTACTTC. This sequence encodes CASSFLYEQYF.

The chain uses TRBV4-3 and TRBJ1-2; a possible D gene is TRBD1 (5 bases). Deletions cut 1 base from V and 0 bases from J, with 12 bases between. This CDR3 region has 16 residues. Germline CDR1 is LGHNA and CDR2 is YSLEER. CDR3 DNA: TGCGCCAGCAGCCAAGGTATGCAACAGGCTAACTATGGCTACACCTTC. Residues: CASSQGMQQANYGYTF.

This clone was detected a few times. V usage is TRBV30 and J usage is TRBJ1-2, with 10 positions matching TRBD1. Per germline, CDR1 GTSNPN and CDR2 SVGIG (reference sequence). After removal of 3 bases from V and 6 bases from J, the junction contained 4 bases not matched to a gene. The CDR3 spans 13 residues. The CDR3 DNA reads as TGTGCCTGGAGGAGAGGGACAGGGGATGGCTACACCTTC. It translates to CAWRRGTGDGYTF.